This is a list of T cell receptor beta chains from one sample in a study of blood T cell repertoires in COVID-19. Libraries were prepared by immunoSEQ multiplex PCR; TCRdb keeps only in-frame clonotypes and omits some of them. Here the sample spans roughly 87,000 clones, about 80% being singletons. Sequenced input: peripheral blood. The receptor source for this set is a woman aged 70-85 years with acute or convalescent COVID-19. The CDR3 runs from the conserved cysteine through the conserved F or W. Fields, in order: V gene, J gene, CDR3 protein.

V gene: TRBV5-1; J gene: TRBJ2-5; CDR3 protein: CASSSGLVGRETQYF
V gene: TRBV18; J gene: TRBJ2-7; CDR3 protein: CASSPPQGAPFNEQYF
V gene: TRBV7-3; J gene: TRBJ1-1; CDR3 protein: CASSFGGGGEAFF
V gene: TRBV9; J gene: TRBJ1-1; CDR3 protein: CASSVAQNTEAFF
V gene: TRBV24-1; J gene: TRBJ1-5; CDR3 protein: CATSDPSEGGNQPQHF
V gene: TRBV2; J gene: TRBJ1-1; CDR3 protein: CASTLGGNTEAFF
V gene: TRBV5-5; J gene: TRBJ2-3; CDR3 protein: CASSPVEEGTQYF
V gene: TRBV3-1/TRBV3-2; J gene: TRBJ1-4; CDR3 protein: CASSRDRDRGEKLFF
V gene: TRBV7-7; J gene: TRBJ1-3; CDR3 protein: CASSPGGGNTIYF
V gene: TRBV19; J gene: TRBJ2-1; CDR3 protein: CASSNVRQGPKEQFF
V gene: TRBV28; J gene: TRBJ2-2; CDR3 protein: CASIGTGGAGELFF
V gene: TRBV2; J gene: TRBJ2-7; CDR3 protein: CASDEDRASEQYF
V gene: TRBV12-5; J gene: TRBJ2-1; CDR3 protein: CASANGGRVNEQFF
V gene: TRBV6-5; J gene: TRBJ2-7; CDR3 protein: CASSRGGSYEQYF
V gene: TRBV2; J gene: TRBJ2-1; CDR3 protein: CASSGRVGKNEQFF